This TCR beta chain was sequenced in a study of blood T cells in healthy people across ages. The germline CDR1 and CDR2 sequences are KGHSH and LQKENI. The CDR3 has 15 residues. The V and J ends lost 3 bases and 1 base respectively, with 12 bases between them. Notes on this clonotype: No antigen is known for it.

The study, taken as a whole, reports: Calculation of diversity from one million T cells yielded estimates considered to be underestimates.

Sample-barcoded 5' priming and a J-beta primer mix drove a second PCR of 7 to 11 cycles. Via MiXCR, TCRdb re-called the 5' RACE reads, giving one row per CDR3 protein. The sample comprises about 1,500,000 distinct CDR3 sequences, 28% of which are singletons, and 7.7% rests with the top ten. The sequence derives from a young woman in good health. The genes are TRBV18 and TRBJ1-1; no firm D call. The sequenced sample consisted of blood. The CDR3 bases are TGTGCCAGCTCACCGCCGGGCACAAAGAACACTGAAGCTTTCTTT. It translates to CASSPPGTKNTEAFF. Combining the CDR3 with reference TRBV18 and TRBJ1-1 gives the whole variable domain NAGVMQNPRHLVRRRGQEARLRCSPMKGHSHVYWYRQLPEEGLKFMVYLQKENIIDESGMPKERFSAEFPKEGPSILRIQQVVRGDSAAYFCASSPPGTKNTEAFFGQGTRLTVV.